This TCR beta chain was sequenced for a study of cytomegalovirus exposure and HLA in healthy donors (dated 2017 in TCRdb). General notes on the study: An earlier analysis of 587 of the donors reported approximately 260 Gb of sequence data and 117 million unique TCR beta sequences obtained from about 179 million T cells. An early release covering some 640 HLA-typed donors comprised about 300 gigabases of sequencing data and 85 million or so unique TCR sequences. Of the 350 to 450 genotyped donors, around 81% fell in the genetic ancestry cluster associated with self-reported Caucasian donors. The study aimed to test whether signatures of past pathogen exposure could be identified by cataloging public T cell receptors. The study profiled the T cell repertoires of about 720 subjects by immunosequencing and related them to cytomegalovirus serostatus. In addition to the first cohort of 666 subjects, a separate validation cohort of approximately 120 different subjects was used. The study combined high-throughput TCR immunosequencing, statistical association of individual TCRs with disease status, and machine learning to predict cytomegalovirus infection status. A later analysis re-analyzed previously published TCR beta repertoires from hundreds of donors and added high-resolution HLA genotyping to study TCR occurrence patterns. The later analysis used no new phenotypic data to find candidate immune exposures, relying instead on TCR beta sequences and their occurrence across donors. An earlier analysis of 500 to 650 of the donors applied high-throughput TCR beta sequencing to assess whether each TCR beta V gene segment acted as functional or pseudogenic. Donor age, sex, ethnicity and CMV serostatus were compiled together with the repertoire data. In a later genetic analysis, genome-wide SNP genotypes for about 65% of the 666 donors were used, and that subset was treated as a discovery cohort. Every repertoire in the discovery cohort had been generated on one and the same sequencing platform. HLA typing included class I and class II loci at four-digit resolution. The number of donors typed differed by locus, with roughly 620-630 for A, B, C, DRB1 and DQB1, roughly 520 for DQA1, approximately 570 for DPA1, and approximately 470 for DPB1. Four to six DR-DQ haplotypes were handled as single units for association and clustering because linkage in the cohort was strong. Across 300 to 500 genotyped donors of the cohort, an average of about 240,000 unique TCR beta nucleotide sequences per donor were sequenced, and 15% to 20% of those sequences were non-productive. The paper as a whole reports these results and caveats: V-gene and J-gene trimming of TCR beta chains was associated with a missense DCLRE1C variant in a later genetic analysis, and the association was replicated in an independent cohort. In a later analysis, HLA-associated TCR beta chains showed more clonal expansion and lower generation probabilities than non-associated chains that were equally common. Most TCR sequences were seen in very few donors, while some public TCRs were found in many individuals. The presence/absence analyses assumed that sequencing depth was roughly uniform across donors, and that assumption may not be true. Because counts were too low, around 18 rarely observed V segments, including chromosome 9 orphons, were left out of the earlier analysis of some 600 of the donors. A later genetic analysis reported fewer N-insertions in productive TCRs among donors in an Asian-associated ancestry cluster than the roughly 620-donor mean. Only TCR beta chains were sequenced in this cohort, and the absence of alpha or paired-chain data limited detectable features. A cluster of highly shared sequence variants was judged likely to represent a technical artifact of the sequencing pipeline. A later analysis reported that several top co-occurrence clusters appeared linked to parvovirus B19, influenza, CMV and Epstein-Barr virus. A further reported finding was that TCR beta sequences accurately predicted the HLA-A and HLA-B alleles for most subjects in the first cohort. Linkage disequilibrium might explain the correlated functional status among segregating V segments, but an unknown experimental factor could not be ruled out. Strong co-occurrence of HLA alleles, especially DR and DQ, made assigning TCR associations to individual alleles difficult. Because some donors lacked HLA typing at each locus, the association tests relied only on the typed subset. Because the 87-base-pair reads could not distinguish some IMGT-functional V segments, including TRBV6-2 and TRBV6-3, those segments were excluded. For the cohort, immune exposure information was limited to CMV serostatus. The authors suggested that the approach could potentially be extended to other disease states and immunological phenotypes. In a later analysis, the rate of TCR association differed among HLA loci, with DRB1 alleles having the most associated TCRs and HLA-C alleles having the fewest. A later analysis associated 15,000 to 20,000 TCR beta sequences with specific HLA alleles at a false discovery rate of 0.05. The study gave a list of roughly 150 TCR beta chains associated with cytomegalovirus. In both the original and validation cohorts, the classifier was reported to diagnose cytomegalovirus status with high specificity and sensitivity. In vitro tests confirmed that a few of the cytomegalovirus-associated TCR beta chains recognize cytomegalovirus antigens. An earlier analysis of some 590 of the donors showed that most TCR beta V segments appeared in productive rearrangements either about 87% or about 30% of the time, which broadly matched IMGT annotations. According to a later analysis, most CMV-associated TCR beta chains appeared to be HLA-restricted, and the HLA associations seemed to be driven largely by CMV exposure.

The cohort was made up of under 800 healthy bone marrow donors. At the time of sampling, all cohort members were nominally healthy, though unrecorded immune exposures were likely present. The donor tested CMV seropositive and was one of the 289 seropositive cohort members. Every donor gave a peripheral blood sample, and the peripheral blood mononuclear cells from that sample were used for TCR beta sequencing. Genomic DNA was extracted from the blood cell samples with the Qiagen DNeasy Blood Extraction Kit. There are a few counts of this clone. Its cognate antigen has yet to be identified. Base qualities are missing; no much larger clone stands one base away. Libraries were made using the immunoSEQ multiplex PCR assay. For the multiplex PCR, a mixture combining 60 forward primers for TCR Vbeta segments and 13 reverse primers for TCR Jbeta segments was used. Amplification of the CDR3 region of rearranged TCR beta genes was performed with a multiplex PCR assay on genomic DNA. On the Illumina HiSeq System, the amplified TCR beta libraries were sequenced as 87-base-pair reads. As for the original processing: A later analysis counted 75 million to 100 million unique TCR beta chains across the 550 to 750 repertoires, and 10 million to 12 million of these chains were shared by at least two donors. A nearest-neighbor algorithm error-corrected the raw reads and collapsed the reads into unique sequences, merging closely related sequences to remove PCR and sequencing errors. CDR3 sequences were aligned to IMGT reference sequences to assign V, D and J gene segments. Each retained sequence needed at least a six-nucleotide match to both a V gene segment and a J gene segment. A rearrangement counted as productive if the CDR3 had no stop codons and remained in frame with V and J, and every other rearrangement counted as non-productive. CDR3 was defined by IMGT convention, running from the second conserved V-encoded cysteine to the conserved J-encoded phenylalanine. Sequences without an unambiguous match to a single V gene segment were excluded from the earlier analysis of about 600 of the donors. An earlier analysis of 587 of the donors called V segments functional above 56.7% productive rearrangements and segregating when the between-donor standard deviation exceeded 5%. A statistical classification framework was built for diagnosing cytomegalovirus status from the catalog of TCR beta chain sequences. V and J gene assignment, in a later analysis, came from comparing TCR nucleotide sequences with IMGT/GENE-DB human TR gene sequences. The TCRdist pipeline was used in a later analysis to assign CDR3 sequences and most-parsimonious VDJ recombination scenarios. A later analysis defined each TCR beta chain by its CDR3 amino acid sequence plus V-gene family, and excluded reads lacking a unique V-gene family. In a later analysis, 450 to 600 highly shared, low-generation-probability nucleotide sequences were removed to address suspected cross-contamination and a sequencing artifact. A later analysis calculated a clonal expansion index for each public chain from normalized within-repertoire ranks of inferred template counts. A later analysis computed generation probabilities with a VDJ recombination model fitted to out-of-frame rearrangements, and checked the results against IGoR. In a later analysis, hypergeometric tests were used to score TCR-TCR, TCR-HLA and TCR-CMV co-occurrence, with a repertoire-size bias correction applied to TCR pairs. In a later analysis, false discovery rates were estimated by permuting HLA or CMV assignments 20 times. In a later analysis, co-occurring TCRs were grouped using DBSCAN, and TCRdist sequence similarity was added for clustering within HLA-allele-positive subsets. Co-occurrence clustering excluded repertoires with fewer than 30,000 or more than 120,000 public chains, plus five with anomalous nucleotide sharing. As stored in TCRdb, this immuneACCESS dataset retains in-frame rearrangements with V and J assigned. A fraction of the clones does not appear; measured against another copy, unresolved V genes explain less than half of the discrepancy, and the remainder lacks a known reason. The DNA gave D and trimming, while V, J and clone size come from that table. The sample profile shows around 130,000 clones; roughly 80% of them were found once. The ten largest account for approximately 2% of the sample.

The CDR3 contains 16 residues, cysteine and phenylalanine counted. Only the CDR3 region is kept as DNA, spanning 48 bases read in frame from base 1. As encoded in the germline V gene, CDR1 is SGDLS while CDR2 is YYNGEE. V loses 5 bases, J loses 2 bases, and the germline ends lie 16 bases apart. The sequenced sample was PBMCs. The origin of this receptor is a woman aged 40 to 50 in good health and CMV-seropositive. Here the chain combines TRBV9 and TRBJ2-2; TRBD2 is possibly the D segment (5 matching bases). CDR3 region: CASSVNSVRNTGELFF. The DNA sequence is as follows: TGTGCCAGCAGTGTCAATAGCGTCCGTAACACCGGGGAGCTGTTTTTT.